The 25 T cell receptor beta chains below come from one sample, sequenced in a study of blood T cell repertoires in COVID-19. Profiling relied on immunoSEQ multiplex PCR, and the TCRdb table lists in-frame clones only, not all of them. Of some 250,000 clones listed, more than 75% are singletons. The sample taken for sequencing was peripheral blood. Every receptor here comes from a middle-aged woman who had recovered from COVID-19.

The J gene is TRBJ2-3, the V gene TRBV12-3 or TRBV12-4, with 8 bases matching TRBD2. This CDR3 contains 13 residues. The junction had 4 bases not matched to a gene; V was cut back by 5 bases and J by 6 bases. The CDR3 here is CASSTAGGDTQYF. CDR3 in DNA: TGTGCCAGCAGTACCGCGGGGGGCGATACGCAGTATTTT.

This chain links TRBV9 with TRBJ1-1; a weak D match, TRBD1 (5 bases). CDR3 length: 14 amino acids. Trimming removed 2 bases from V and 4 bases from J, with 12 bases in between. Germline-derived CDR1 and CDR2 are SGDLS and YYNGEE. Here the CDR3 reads CASSVARVGTEAFF. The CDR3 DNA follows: TGTGCCAGCAGCGTTGCCAGGGTGGGCACTGAAGCTTTCTTT.

DNA for the CDR3: TGTGCCAGTAGGACAACCCATAGCGGAAACATTCAGTACTTC. Translating gives CASRTTHSGNIQYF. V gene TRBV19 combines with J gene TRBJ2-4; TRBD2 is a possible D gene (6 bases). V dropped 6 bases and J dropped 6 bases, with 15 bases sitting between them. The CDR3 runs to 14 residues. The germline CDR1 and CDR2 sequences are LNHDA and SQIVND (reference sequence).

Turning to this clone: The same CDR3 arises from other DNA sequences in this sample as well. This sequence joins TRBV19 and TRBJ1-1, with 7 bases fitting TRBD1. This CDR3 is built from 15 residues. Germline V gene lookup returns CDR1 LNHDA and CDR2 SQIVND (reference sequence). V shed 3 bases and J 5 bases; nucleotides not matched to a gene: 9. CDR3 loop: CASSIGRTGGTEAFF. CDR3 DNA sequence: TGTGCCAGTAGTATCGGCCGGACAGGAGGGACTGAAGCTTTCTTT. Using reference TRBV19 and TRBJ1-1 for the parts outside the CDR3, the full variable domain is DGGITQSPKYLFRKEGQNVTLSCEQNLNHDAMYWYRQDPGQGLRLIYYSQIVNDFQKGDIAEGYSVSREKKESFPLTVTSAQKNPTAFYLCASSIGRTGGTEAFFGQGTRLTVV.

The CDR3 loop reads CASATGDYGYTF. The CDR3 DNA is TGCGCCAGCGCAACAGGGGACTATGGCTACACCTTC. The chain couples TRBV5-1 to TRBJ1-2, with TRBD1 matching over 7 bases. Germline CDR1 SGHRS, CDR2 YFSETQ. Trimming at V came to 7 bases and at J to 3 bases, leaving 3 bases not matched to a gene. The CDR3 contains 12 residues.

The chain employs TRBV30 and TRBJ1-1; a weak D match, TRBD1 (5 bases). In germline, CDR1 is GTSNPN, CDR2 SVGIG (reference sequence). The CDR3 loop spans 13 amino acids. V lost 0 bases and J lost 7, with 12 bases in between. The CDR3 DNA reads TGTGCCTGGAGTGTGGCCCCGCAGGGTGAAGCTTTCTTT. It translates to CAWSVAPQGEAFF.

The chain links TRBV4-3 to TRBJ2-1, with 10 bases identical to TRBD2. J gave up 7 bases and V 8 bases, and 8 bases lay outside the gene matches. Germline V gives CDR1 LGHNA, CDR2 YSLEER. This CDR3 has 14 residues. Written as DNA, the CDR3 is TGCGCCAGCCAGACTAGCGGGCGGGGGAATGAGCAGTTCTTC. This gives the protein CASQTSGRGNEQFF.

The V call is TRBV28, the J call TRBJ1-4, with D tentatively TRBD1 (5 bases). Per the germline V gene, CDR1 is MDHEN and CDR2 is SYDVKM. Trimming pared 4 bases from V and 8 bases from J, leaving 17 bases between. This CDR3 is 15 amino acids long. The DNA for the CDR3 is TGTGCCAGCAGTTCCCCCCAGGGAGGTCGGGAAAAACTGTTTTTT. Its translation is CASSSPQGGREKLFF.

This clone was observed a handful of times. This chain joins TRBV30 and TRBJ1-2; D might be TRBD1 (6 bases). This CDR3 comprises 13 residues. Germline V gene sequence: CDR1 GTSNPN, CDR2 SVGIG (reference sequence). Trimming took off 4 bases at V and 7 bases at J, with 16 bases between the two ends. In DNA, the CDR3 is TGTGCCTGGAAGTGGGGGCCCTCCGGTGGCTACACCTTC. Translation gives CAWKWGPSGGYTF. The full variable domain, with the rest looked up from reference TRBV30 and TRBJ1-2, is SQTIHQWPATLVQPVGSPLSLECTVEGTSNPNLYWYRQAAGRGLQLLFYSVGIGQISSEVPQNLSASRPQDRQFILSSKKLLLSDSGFYLCAWKWGPSGGYTFGSGTRLTVV.

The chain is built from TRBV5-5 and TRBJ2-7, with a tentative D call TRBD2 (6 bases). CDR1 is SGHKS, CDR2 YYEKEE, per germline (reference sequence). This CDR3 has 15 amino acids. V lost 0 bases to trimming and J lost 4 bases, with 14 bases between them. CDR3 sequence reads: CASSLAGLPAYEQYF. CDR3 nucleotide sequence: TGTGCCAGCAGCTTGGCGGGACTCCCGGCATACGAGCAGTACTTC.

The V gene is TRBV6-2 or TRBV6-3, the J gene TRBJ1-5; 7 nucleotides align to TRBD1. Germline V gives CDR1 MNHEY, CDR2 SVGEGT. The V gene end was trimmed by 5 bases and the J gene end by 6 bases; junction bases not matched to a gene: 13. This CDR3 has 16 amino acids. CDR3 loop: CASSPRQGLWIQPQHF. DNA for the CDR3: TGTGCCAGCAGTCCACGACAGGGCCTTTGGATTCAGCCCCAGCATTTT.

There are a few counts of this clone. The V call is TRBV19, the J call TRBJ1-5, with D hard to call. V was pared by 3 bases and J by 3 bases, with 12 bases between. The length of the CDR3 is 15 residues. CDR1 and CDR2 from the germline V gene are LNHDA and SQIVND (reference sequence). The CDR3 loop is CASSMWTRTNQPQHF. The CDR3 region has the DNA TGTGCCAGTAGTATGTGGACTCGCACCAATCAGCCCCAGCATTTT.

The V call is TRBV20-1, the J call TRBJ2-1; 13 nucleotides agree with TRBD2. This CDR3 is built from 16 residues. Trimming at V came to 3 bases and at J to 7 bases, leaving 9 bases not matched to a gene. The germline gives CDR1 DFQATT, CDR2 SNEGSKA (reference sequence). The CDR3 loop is CSASGPGLAGLNEQFF. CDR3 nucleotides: TGCAGTGCTAGTGGACCGGGACTAGCGGGATTGAATGAGCAGTTCTTC.

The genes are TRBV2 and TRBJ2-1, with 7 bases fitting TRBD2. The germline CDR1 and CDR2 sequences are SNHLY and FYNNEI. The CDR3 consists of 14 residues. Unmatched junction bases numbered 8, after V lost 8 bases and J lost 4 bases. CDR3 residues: CASGGSGDYNEQFF. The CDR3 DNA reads TGTGCCAGCGGGGGGAGCGGGGATTACAATGAGCAGTTCTTC.

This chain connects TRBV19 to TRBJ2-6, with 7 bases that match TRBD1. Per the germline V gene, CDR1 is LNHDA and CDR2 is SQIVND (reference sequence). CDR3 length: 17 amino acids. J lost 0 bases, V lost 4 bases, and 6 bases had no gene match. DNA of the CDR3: TGTGCCAGTAGTACGGGACAGACCACCTCTGGGGCCAACGTCCTGACTTTC. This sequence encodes CASSTGQTTSGANVLTF. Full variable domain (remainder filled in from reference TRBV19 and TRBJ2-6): DGGITQSPKYLFRKEGQNVTLSCEQNLNHDAMYWYRQDPGQGLRLIYYSQIVNDFQKGDIAEGYSVSREKKESFPLTVTSAQKNPTAFYLCASSTGQTTSGANVLTFGAGSRLTVL.

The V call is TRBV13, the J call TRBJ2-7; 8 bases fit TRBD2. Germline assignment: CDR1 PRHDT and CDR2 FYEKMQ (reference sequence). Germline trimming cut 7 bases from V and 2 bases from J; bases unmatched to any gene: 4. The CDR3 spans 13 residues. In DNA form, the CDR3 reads TGTGCCAGCAAAACTAGCGGACCCTACGAGCAGTACTTC. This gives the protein CASKTSGPYEQYF.

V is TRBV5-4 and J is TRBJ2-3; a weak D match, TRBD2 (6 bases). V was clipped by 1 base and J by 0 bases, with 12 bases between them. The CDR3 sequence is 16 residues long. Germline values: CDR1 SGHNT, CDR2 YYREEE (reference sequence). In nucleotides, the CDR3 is TGTGCCAGCAGCTTGCGTACACTAGCTAGCACAGATACGCAGTATTTT. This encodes CASSLRTLASTDTQYF.

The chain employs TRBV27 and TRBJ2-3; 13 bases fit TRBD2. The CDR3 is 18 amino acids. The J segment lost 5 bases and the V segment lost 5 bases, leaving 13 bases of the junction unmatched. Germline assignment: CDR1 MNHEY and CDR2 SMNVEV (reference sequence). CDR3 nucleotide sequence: TGTGCCAGCAGTCTTATCCCCCCTAGGACTAGCGGGAGAGATACGCAGTATTTT. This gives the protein CASSLIPPRTSGRDTQYF.

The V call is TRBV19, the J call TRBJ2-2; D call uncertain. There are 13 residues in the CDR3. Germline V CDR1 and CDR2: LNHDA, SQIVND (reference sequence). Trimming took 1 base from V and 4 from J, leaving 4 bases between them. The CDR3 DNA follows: TGTGCCAGTAGTATAGGAGCCACCGGGGAGCTGTTTTTT. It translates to CASSIGATGELFF. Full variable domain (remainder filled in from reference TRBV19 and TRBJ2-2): DGGITQSPKYLFRKEGQNVTLSCEQNLNHDAMYWYRQDPGQGLRLIYYSQIVNDFQKGDIAEGYSVSREKKESFPLTVTSAQKNPTAFYLCASSIGATGELFFGEGSRLTVL.

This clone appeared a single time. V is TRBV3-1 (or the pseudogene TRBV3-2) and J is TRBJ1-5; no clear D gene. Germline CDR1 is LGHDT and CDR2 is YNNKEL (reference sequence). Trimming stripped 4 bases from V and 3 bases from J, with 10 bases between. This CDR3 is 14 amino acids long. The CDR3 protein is CASSPHRDNQPQHF. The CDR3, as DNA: TGTGCCAGCAGCCCGCACCGGGACAATCAGCCCCAGCATTTT.

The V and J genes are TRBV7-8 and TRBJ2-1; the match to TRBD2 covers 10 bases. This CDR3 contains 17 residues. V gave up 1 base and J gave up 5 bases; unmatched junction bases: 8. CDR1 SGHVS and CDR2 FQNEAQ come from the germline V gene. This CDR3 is CASSLGGVAGGHNEQFF. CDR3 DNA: TGTGCCAGCAGCTTAGGGGGGGTAGCGGGAGGCCACAATGAGCAGTTCTTC. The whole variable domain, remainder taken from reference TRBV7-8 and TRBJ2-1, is GAGVSQSPRYKVAKRGQDVALRCDPISGHVSLFWYQQALGQGPEFLTYFQNEAQLDKSGLPSDRFFAERPEGSVSTLKIQRTQQEDSAVYLCASSLGGVAGGHNEQFFGPGTRLTVL.

The CDR3 is CASSYGGGKGNQPQHF. The CDR3 DNA reads TGTGCCAGCAGTTACGGGGGGGGTAAGGGCAATCAGCCCCAGCATTTT. The chain couples TRBV6-5 to TRBJ1-5; D possibly corresponds to TRBD1 (5 bases). This CDR3 has 16 residues. Trimming removed 2 bases from V and 2 bases from J, with 13 bases in between. Germline values: CDR1 MNHEY, CDR2 SVGAGI.

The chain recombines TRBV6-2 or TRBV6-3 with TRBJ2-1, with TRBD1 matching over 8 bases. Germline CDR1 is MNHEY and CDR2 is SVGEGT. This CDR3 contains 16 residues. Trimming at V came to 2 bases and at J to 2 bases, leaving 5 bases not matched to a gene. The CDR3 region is CASSYRTGNTYNEQFF. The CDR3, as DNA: TGTGCCAGCAGTTACAGGACAGGGAACACCTACAATGAGCAGTTCTTC.

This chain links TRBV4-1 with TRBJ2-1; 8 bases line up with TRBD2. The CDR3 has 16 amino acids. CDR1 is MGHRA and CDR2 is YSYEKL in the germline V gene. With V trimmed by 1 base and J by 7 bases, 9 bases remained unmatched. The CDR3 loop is CASSQGGGSFGNEQFF. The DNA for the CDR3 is TGCGCCAGCAGCCAAGGCGGGGGGTCCTTTGGGAATGAGCAGTTCTTC.

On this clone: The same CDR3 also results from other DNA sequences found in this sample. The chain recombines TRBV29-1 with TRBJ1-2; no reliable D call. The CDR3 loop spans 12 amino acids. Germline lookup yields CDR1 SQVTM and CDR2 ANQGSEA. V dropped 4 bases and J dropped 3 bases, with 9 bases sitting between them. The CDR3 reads CSVARVDYGYTF. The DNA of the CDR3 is TGCAGCGTTGCCCGGGTTGACTATGGCTACACCTTC.